The clone carrying this T cell receptor (beta chain) was seen a handful of times. The target antigen is unknown. TCR alpha and TCR beta cDNA libraries with sample barcodes and UMIs came from 5'RACE using constant-segment primers. TCRdb ran MiXCR on the 5' RACE reads and lists one entry per CDR3 protein. The table records 580,000 or so distinct CDR3 sequences, approximately 15% of them present only once. This specimen comes from a study of T-cell memory formation after mild COVID-19. Study-level background: TCR clusters were mostly donor specific.

Study findings and constraints: There were some responding clones in pre-infection memory, which suggested that cross-reactive memory had joined.

This TCR was sampled from an adult woman who had mild COVID-19 (a few samples of this study predate the infection). Cell type and time point are not known. What was sequenced was PBMCs or a T cell subset sorted from them (not recorded which).

The CDR3 DNA reads TGCAGTGCTAGAAAGGACCAAGAGACCCAGTACTTC. This sequence encodes CSARKDQETQYF. This chain joins TRBV20-1 and TRBJ2-5, with D uncertain. Looked up from germline, CDR1 is DFQATT and CDR2 is SNEGSKA (reference sequence). Between the trimmed V and J ends, which lost 2 bases and 0 bases, there was a span of 4 bases. The CDR3 has 12 residues.